This T cell receptor beta chain appears in the sequencing data of a study of regulatory T cells in long-lasting Graves disease. Regarding time point: newly diagnosed GD, antithyroid drugs for less than 3 months. RNA isolated from PBMCs was used to make the TCR library. With EDTA tubes as the receptacles, around 10 milliliters of peripheral blood were drawn. There are a few counts of this clonotype. Trimming at V came to 5 bases and at J to 3 bases, leaving 5 bases not matched to a gene. CDR3 length: 15 residues. Germline lookup yields CDR1 LNHDA and CDR2 SQIVND (reference sequence). To make TCR beta libraries, researchers used iRepertoire HTBI primers and Arm-PCR of CDR3 regions. MiXCR, applied by TCRdb to the multiplex PCR reads, yields one record per CDR3 protein. Of about half a million distinct CDR3 sequences listed, around 12% are singletons. The same specimen was also included in a second study, on T cells in Graves' hyperthyroidism and ophthalmopathy. From that study: Exclusion of a patient resulted from uncontrolled infection, other autoimmune disease, pregnancy or lactation. Used for diagnoses were clinical symptoms, serum thyroxine and TRAb, thyroid ultrasound and orbital computed tomography.

This TCR came from a woman in her twenties or thirties with Graves disease. The specimen comprised peripheral blood mononuclear cells (PBMCs), sampled at new diagnosis, from a patient treated with antithyroid drugs. This chain joins TRBV19 and TRBJ2-1; 9 bases are a match to TRBD2. CDR3 sequence: CASSDSGRVYNEQFF. In nucleotides, the CDR3 is TGTGCCAGTAGTGATAGCGGGAGAGTCTACAATGAGCAGTTCTTC.